These 21 T cell receptor beta chains came from one sample sequenced in a study of technical replicates of blood from a handful of donors (dated by TCRdb to 2015 to 2018). The library was prepared using the immunoSEQ multiplex PCR assay. TCRdb carries this immuneACCESS record with in-frame sequences only. Its versions omit some clonotypes, under half of them owing to an unresolved V gene in the studies checked, with the rest unexplained. The sample records about 82,000 clones, around 92% of which are singletons. The top ten hold over 0.2% of the sample. Sample: T cells isolated from PBMCs. Source of these receptors: a human donor in good health.

The chain is built from TRBV7-9 and TRBJ1-1; D is ambiguous. Trimming cost V 1 base and J 7 bases, with 7 bases left between them. The germline gives CDR1 SEHNR, CDR2 FQNEAQ (reference sequence). The CDR3 contains 12 residues. The CDR3 loop is CASSLGDNEAFF. In DNA form, the CDR3 reads TGTGCCAGCAGCTTAGGTGACAATGAAGCTTTCTTT.

The rearrangement joins TRBV7-6 to TRBJ2-3; D is perhaps TRBD2 (6 bases). Trimming took off 8 bases at V and 2 bases at J, with 14 bases between the two ends. Per germline, CDR1 SGHVS and CDR2 FNYEAQ. This CDR3 spans 14 amino acids. The CDR3 DNA follows: TGTGCCAGCGTTAAACTAGCTCCCACAGATACGCAGTATTTT. This gives the protein CASVKLAPTDTQYF.

J is TRBJ2-7 and V is TRBV5-1, with TRBD1 matching 10 bases. This CDR3 has 15 amino acids. Unmatched junction bases numbered 11, after V lost 5 bases and J lost 6 bases. Looked up from germline, CDR1 is SGHRS and CDR2 is YFSETQ. The CDR3 spells CASRLGTGVSGEQYF. CDR3 DNA sequence: TGCGCCAGCAGATTAGGGACAGGGGTTTCTGGCGAGCAGTACTTC.

This sequence joins TRBV5-1 and TRBJ2-5; D is undetermined. With 0 bases removed from V and 0 bases from J, the gap between germline ends came to 9 bases. The CDR3 runs to 15 residues. The germline CDR1 and CDR2 sequences are SGHRS and YFSETQ. The CDR3 DNA reads as TGCGCCAGCAGCTTGGACCGGTTGTACCAAGAGACCCAGTACTTC. Amino acids: CASSLDRLYQETQYF.

As regards this clone: At one end, the junction sequence differs from germline, possibly due to a read error. The sample holds other DNA sequences that translate to the same CDR3. The chain uses TRBV4-1 and TRBJ2-7, with D unresolved. Germline V gene sequence: CDR1 MGHRA, CDR2 YSYEKL. The CDR3 spans 13 residues. Here the CDR3 reads CASSQDLTNEQYF. The CDR3 coding sequence is TGTGCCAGCAGCCAAGATCTAACTAATGAGCAGTACTTC.

The CDR3 spells CASSPTRTGYEQYF. DNA of the CDR3: TGTGCCAGCAGTCCAACTCGGACAGGGTACGAGCAGTACTTC. The rearrangement uses TRBV5-6 and TRBJ2-7, with 8 bases that match TRBD1. The germline CDR1 and CDR2 sequences are SGHDT and YYEEEE. This CDR3 is built from 14 residues. The junction had 8 bases not matched to a gene; V was cut back by 5 bases and J by 4 bases. Based on the CDR3 plus reference TRBV5-6 and TRBJ2-7, the full variable domain is DAGVTQSPTHLIKTRGQQVTLRCSPKSGHDTVSWYQQALGQGPQFIFQYYEEEERQRGNFPDRFSGHQFPNYSSELNVNALLLGDSALYLCASSPTRTGYEQYFGPGTRLTVT.

This clone was observed a single time. The chain is built from TRBV2 and TRBJ2-1; 8 nucleotides line up with TRBD2. CDR3 length equals 19 residues. Germline CDR1 SNHLY, CDR2 FYNNEI. Losses at the gene ends were 0 bases for V and 8 bases for J; bases not matched to a gene: 18. CDR3 coding DNA: TGTGCCAGCAGTGAAGCTCCCGTAGCGGGACAAGGCCAGGGCGATGAGCAGTTCTTC. Its protein is CASSEAPVAGQGQGDEQFF.

The J gene is TRBJ1-5, the V gene TRBV5-8; tentative D call: TRBD1 (5 bases). V lost 0 bases and J lost 4, with 11 bases in between. This CDR3 has 15 amino acids. The germline V gene encodes CDR1 SGHTS and CDR2 YDEGEE. CDR3 nucleotides: TGTGCCAGCAGCTTGGCTTACGGGGGTAATCAGCCCCAGCATTTT. As protein: CASSLAYGGNQPQHF.

This sequence joins TRBV27 and TRBJ1-5; 9 bases match TRBD1. Losses at the gene ends were 5 bases for V and 4 bases for J; bases not matched to a gene: 12. The germline V gene has CDR1 MNHEY and CDR2 SMNVEV (reference sequence). The CDR3 is made up of 17 amino acids. The CDR3 loop reads CASSPGQGLGRNQPQHF. For the CDR3, the DNA is TGTGCCAGCAGTCCCGGACAGGGGTTGGGTCGGAATCAGCCCCAGCATTTT.

This chain uses TRBV5-4 with TRBJ2-7; TRBD1 matches at 7 bases. Germline trimming cut 6 bases from V and 3 bases from J; bases unmatched to any gene: 18. From germline, CDR1 is SGHNT and CDR2 YYREEE (reference sequence). The CDR3 sequence is 17 residues long. CDR3 in amino acids: CASTSSVLGQPLYEQYF. CDR3 in DNA: TGTGCCAGCACTTCTTCCGTACTGGGACAGCCCCTCTACGAGCAGTACTTC.

The chain combines TRBV27 with TRBJ2-7; 12 nucleotides match TRBD2. The CDR3 covers 15 residues. CDR1 is MNHEY, CDR2 SMNVEV, per germline (reference sequence). The V gene end was trimmed by 5 bases and the J gene end by 6 bases; junction bases not matched to a gene: 8. The CDR3 loop is CASSPPSLAGGEQYF. The CDR3 DNA sequence: TGTGCCAGCAGTCCCCCTTCACTAGCGGGAGGCGAGCAGTACTTC.

The V call is TRBV10-2, the J call TRBJ2-2; D is perhaps TRBD2 (6 bases). CDR1 and CDR2 (germline): WSHSY, SAAADI. This CDR3 spans 13 amino acids. V was trimmed by 6 bases and J by 3 bases, leaving 8 bases between them. The DNA for the CDR3 is TGCGCCAGCAGATGGGGGGACACCGGGGAGCTGTTTTTT. Protein sequence: CASRWGDTGELFF.

The chain uses TRBV30 and TRBJ1-2; weak D call: TRBD1 (5 bases). Germline lookup yields CDR1 GTSNPN and CDR2 SVGIG (reference sequence). Trimming took 8 bases from V and 4 from J, leaving 14 bases between them. This CDR3 has 12 residues. CDR3 in DNA: TGTGCCCGAGCCGCAGGGATCTATGGCTACACCTTC. Protein: CARAAGIYGYTF.

The chain is built from TRBV18 and TRBJ1-5, with a possible D match to TRBD1 (5 bases). The CDR3 is made up of 14 amino acids. Per germline, CDR1 KGHSH and CDR2 LQKENI. V was cut by 2 bases and J by 3 bases, with 8 bases left in between. Here the CDR3 DNA reads TGTGCCAGCTCACCAGGGGCTGACAATCAGCCCCAGCATTTT. Its translation: CASSPGADNQPQHF. Together with reference TRBV18 and TRBJ1-5, the CDR3 gives the full variable domain: NAGVMQNPRHLVRRRGQEARLRCSPMKGHSHVYWYRQLPEEGLKFMVYLQKENIIDESGMPKERFSAEFPKEGPSILRIQQVVRGDSAAYFCASSPGADNQPQHFGDGTRLSIL.

V is TRBV4-1 and J is TRBJ2-2, with 10 nucleotides matching TRBD1. Germline-derived CDR1 and CDR2 are MGHRA and YSYEKL. The CDR3 extends over 17 amino acids. Unmatched junction bases numbered 11, after V lost 3 bases and J lost 7 bases. The CDR3 here is CASSQGQGSFSGGELFF. CDR3 bases: TGCGCCAGCAGCCAGGGACAGGGGTCGTTCTCGGGCGGGGAGCTGTTTTTT.

This sequence joins TRBV19 and TRBJ1-5, with D perhaps TRBD1 (5 bases). The germline V gene encodes CDR1 LNHDA and CDR2 SQIVND (reference sequence). V shed 5 bases and J shed 2 bases, with 13 bases lying between them. The CDR3 sequence is 15 residues long. CDR3 coding DNA: TGTGCCAGTAGTTCCCAGGGTATCGGCAATCAGCCCCAGCATTTT. Translating gives CASSSQGIGNQPQHF.

In this sample, this clone turned up once. V is TRBV11-3 and J is TRBJ2-2; 10 positions match TRBD2. From germline, CDR1 is SGHNT and CDR2 YENEEA. CDR3 length equals 19 residues. V was clipped by 5 bases and J by 0 bases; unmatched bases: 12. CDR3: CASSAWPLAGDTNTGELFF. In DNA form, the CDR3 reads TGTGCCAGCAGCGCTTGGCCGCTAGCGGGGGACACGAACACCGGGGAGCTGTTTTTT.

This chain joins TRBV5-8 and TRBJ2-5; D may be TRBD1 (5 bases). CDR1 is SGHTS, CDR2 YDEGEE, per germline. The V end was cut by 0 bases, the J end by 1 base, with 7 bases between. The CDR3 is made up of 14 amino acids. CDR3 sequence reads: CASSLGQSQETQYF. The DNA of the CDR3 is TGTGCCAGCAGCTTGGGACAGAGCCAAGAGACCCAGTACTTC.

The chain carries TRBV29-1 and TRBJ1-5; D possibly corresponds to TRBD1 (6 bases). Germline V lookup: CDR1 SQVTM, CDR2 ANQGSEA. Trimming took 1 base from V and 4 from J, leaving 17 bases between them. There are 16 residues in the CDR3. DNA of the CDR3: TGCAGCGTTGAAGTCCGGACAGAGAAGCTTAATCAGCCCCAGCATTTT. Its protein product is CSVEVRTEKLNQPQHF.

The chain employs TRBV7-8 and TRBJ1-5; D ambiguous. Trimming left V 2 bases short and J 0 bases short, with 8 bases between. This CDR3 is built from 15 residues. Looked up from germline, CDR1 is SGHVS and CDR2 is FQNEAQ. The CDR3 here is CASSLTDYSNQPQHF. Written as DNA, the CDR3 is TGTGCCAGCAGCTTAACAGACTATAGCAATCAGCCCCAGCATTTT. The full variable domain, in which reference TRBV7-8 and TRBJ1-5 provide the parts outside the CDR3, is GAGVSQSPRYKVAKRGQDVALRCDPISGHVSLFWYQQALGQGPEFLTYFQNEAQLDKSGLPSDRFFAERPEGSVSTLKIQRTQQEDSAVYLCASSLTDYSNQPQHFGDGTRLSIL.

This chain connects TRBV6-1 to TRBJ2-2; TRBD1 agrees at 7 bases. Trimming removed 10 bases from V and 7 bases from J; junction bases left unmatched: 6. The CDR3 has 12 amino acids. Germline V gene lookup returns CDR1 MNHNS and CDR2 SASEGT. The CDR3 is CATSRGLGELFF. The CDR3, as DNA: TGTGCCACCTCAAGGGGGCTCGGGGAGCTGTTTTTT.